This T cell receptor (beta chain) was retrieved from a study of beta chain features in type 1 diabetes. As for this clone: Its antigen is as yet unknown.

Study-wide points: Type 1 diabetes patients had moderately but significantly shorter TCRB CDR3s in all four CD4+ subsets. Patients showed naive, central memory and Treg TCRB repertoires that appeared more similar than those of healthy donors.

Expressed TCRB transcripts were sequenced because the entire RNA isolate underwent reverse transcription. The assay was immunoSEQ multiplex PCR, and TCRdb's table has in-frame clones only and misses some. The data hold more than 250,000 clones, with more than 13% observed a single time. Donors underwent one heparinised blood draw, roughly 110 mL on average. Via CD45RO/CCR7/CD25/CD127/CD95/CD27, cells of the CD4+ naive, central memory, regulatory and stem cell-like memory subsets were sorted. Sorted populations were all over 98% pure. The germline CDR1 and CDR2 sequences are SGHTA and FQGTGA. This CDR3 contains 17 residues. The trim removed 5 bases at V and 2 bases at J, leaving 7 bases unmatched.

The V and J genes are TRBV7-3 and TRBJ2-7; 15 bases match TRBD2. The TCR originated in a young man with type 1 diabetes. Sequenced sample: naive CD4+ T cells from blood. CDR3 protein: CASSLGTSGRSPYEQYF. Written as DNA, the CDR3 is TGTGCCAGCAGCCTAGGGACTAGCGGGAGGTCACCCTACGAGCAGTACTTC.